This entry lists 27 T cell receptor beta chains sequenced from one sample in a study of regulatory dendritic cells for organ transplantation. Measured with immunoSEQ multiplex PCR; TCRdb has only the in-frame clones, and not every one. The sample has 11,000 or so clones; roughly 90% are singletons. Sorted T cells were CFSE-labeled and cultured four to five days with allogeneic regulatory or mature dendritic cells at 1:10. The antigens these receptors bind are not known. Specimen: naive CD8+ T cells from blood cultured with dendritic cells. This sample's subset: CD45RA+ naive T cells. Every receptor here comes from a human donor in good health.

The genes are TRBV14 and TRBJ1-1; D possibly corresponds to TRBD1 (6 bases). The CDR3 contains 14 residues. Per germline, CDR1 SGHDN and CDR2 FVKESK. Trimming removed 0 bases at V and 5 bases at J, with 10 bases between. The DNA for the CDR3 is TGTGCCAGCAGCCAAGACACAGGGAGTACTGAAGCTTTCTTT. Its translation is CASSQDTGSTEAFF.

This chain joins TRBV5-5 and TRBJ2-7; D may be TRBD1 (6 bases). This CDR3 contains 17 residues. Germline V gives CDR1 SGHKS, CDR2 YYEKEE (reference sequence). Trimming stripped 1 base from V and 1 base from J, with 18 bases between. For the CDR3, the DNA is TGTGCCAGCAGCTTGAACTCACCGGGACACGTATCCTACGAGCAGTACTTC. This sequence encodes CASSLNSPGHVSYEQYF.

The V and J genes are TRBV4-3 and TRBJ2-3; perhaps TRBD2 as D (6 bases). Germline CDR1 reads LGHNA; CDR2 reads YSLEER. This CDR3 spans 17 amino acids. V was trimmed by 3 bases and J by 5 bases, leaving 21 bases between them. The CDR3 protein is CASSHQRGGMGRDTQYF. DNA of the CDR3: TGCGCCAGCAGCCACCAACGTGGGGGGATGGGGCGAGATACGCAGTATTTT.

The chain combines TRBV5-1 with TRBJ2-7; TRBD2 aligns across 13 bases. CDR3 length: 15 residues. Trimming at V came to 5 bases and at J to 2 bases, leaving 4 bases not matched to a gene. Germline values: CDR1 SGHRS, CDR2 YFSETQ. CDR3 DNA sequence: TGCGCCAGCAGGCCCGGGACTAGCGGGACCTACGAGCAGTACTTC. Translated, it gives CASRPGTSGTYEQYF.

The V and J genes are TRBV11-3 and TRBJ2-3; 7 bases are shared with TRBD1. Germline trimming cut 6 bases from V and 3 bases from J; bases unmatched to any gene: 6. Germline CDR1 reads SGHNT; CDR2 reads YENEEA. The CDR3 runs to 14 residues. The CDR3: CASSDTGATDTQYF. The CDR3 DNA is TGTGCCAGCAGTGACACAGGGGCGACAGATACGCAGTATTTT.

The chain employs TRBV27 and TRBJ2-7, with D possibly being TRBD1 (5 bases). The V end was cut by 5 bases, the J end by 2 bases, with 13 bases between. This CDR3 is 14 amino acids long. Germline loops: CDR1 MNHEY, CDR2 SMNVEV (reference sequence). CDR3 residues: CASSQQGSPYEQYF. The CDR3 DNA follows: TGTGCCAGCAGTCAGCAGGGCTCTCCCTACGAGCAGTACTTC.

The rearrangement uses TRBV9 and TRBJ2-1; D may be TRBD2 (6 bases). The CDR3 is 13 residues long. Trimming cost V 3 bases and J 8 bases, with 12 bases left between them. CDR1 is SGDLS, CDR2 YYNGEE, per germline. The CDR3: CASSGGGWDEQFF. In DNA, the CDR3 is TGTGCCAGCAGCGGGGGAGGTTGGGATGAGCAGTTCTTC.

This chain connects TRBV4-1 to TRBJ1-1, with 10 bases that match TRBD1. The germline gives CDR1 MGHRA, CDR2 YSYEKL. This CDR3 region has 16 residues. Losses at the gene ends were 1 base for V and 3 bases for J; bases not matched to a gene: 5. The CDR3 region is CASSQVSGQGDTEAFF. In nucleotides, the CDR3 is TGCGCCAGCAGCCAAGTTTCCGGACAGGGGGACACTGAAGCTTTCTTT.

V and J are TRBV28 and TRBJ2-5; the D gene is possibly TRBD1 (6 bases). Germline-derived CDR1 and CDR2 are MDHEN and SYDVKM. Trimming pared 6 bases from V and 2 bases from J, leaving 7 bases between. There are 12 residues in the CDR3. CDR3 DNA sequence: TGTGCCAGCAGACAGGGTCAAGAGACCCAGTACTTC. It specifies CASRQGQETQYF.

The rearrangement uses TRBV28 and TRBJ2-5; 9 nucleotides match TRBD1. Germline CDR1 reads MDHEN; CDR2 reads SYDVKM. Losses at the gene ends were 5 bases for V and 5 bases for J; bases not matched to a gene: 3. The CDR3 sequence is 13 residues long. The CDR3 sequence is CASSTGTGETQYF. The CDR3 DNA sequence: TGTGCCAGCAGTACCGGGACAGGGGAGACCCAGTACTTC.

V gene TRBV30 combines with J gene TRBJ1-4; TRBD1 aligns across 12 bases. V was pared by 2 bases and J by 8 bases, with 12 bases of the junction left unmatched. Germline V gene sequence: CDR1 GTSNPN, CDR2 SVGIG (reference sequence). The CDR3 has 17 residues. For the CDR3, the DNA is TGTGCCTGGAGTCCCGGGACAGGGGGCGCAGGCTCCGAAAAACTGTTTTTT. Its translation is CAWSPGTGGAGSEKLFF.

The V and J genes are TRBV16 and TRBJ2-7; D gene ambiguous. CDR1 and CDR2 (germline): KGHSY, FQNENV. V was cut by 0 bases and J by 5 bases, with 5 bases left in between. The length of the CDR3 is 12 residues. CDR3 nucleotides: TGTGCCAGCAGCCAATCTGGGGACGAGCAGTACTTC. It specifies CASSQSGDEQYF.

The rearrangement joins TRBV29-1 to TRBJ2-7; TRBD1 matches 7 bases. Trimming removed 6 bases from V and 6 bases from J; junction bases left unmatched: 14. The germline gives CDR1 SQVTM, CDR2 ANQGSEA. The CDR3 spans 14 residues. CDR3 residues: CSVSRGRLGAEQYF. CDR3 nucleotides: TGCAGCGTGTCTAGGGGGCGCCTTGGCGCCGAGCAGTACTTC.

The V gene is TRBV9, the J gene TRBJ2-1; D remains unclear. Trimming removed 2 bases at V and 4 bases at J, with 7 bases between. The CDR3 length is 13 residues. CDR1 and CDR2 (germline): SGDLS, YYNGEE. The CDR3 DNA follows: TGTGCCAGCAGCGTTGGAAAATACAATGAGCAGTTCTTC. It specifies CASSVGKYNEQFF.

The chain uses TRBV7-9 and TRBJ1-5; D is possibly TRBD1 (6 bases). V lost 5 bases, J lost 6 bases, and 14 bases lay in between. The germline V gene encodes CDR1 SEHNR and CDR2 FQNEAQ (reference sequence). This CDR3 is 14 amino acids long. The CDR3 bases are TGTGCCAGCAGCCGGGGGGGGCGAGCTCAGCCCCAGCATTTT. Its protein is CASSRGGRAQPQHF.

V and J are TRBV2 and TRBJ2-1; D is undetermined. The CDR3 runs 11 residues. Between the trimmed V and J ends, which lost 11 bases and 6 bases, there was a span of 11 bases. Per the germline V gene, CDR1 is SNHLY and CDR2 is FYNNEI. CDR3 DNA: TGTGCCGGCTTAGAGACCAATGAGCAGTTCTTC. Its protein is CAGLETNEQFF.

The chain links TRBV29-1 to TRBJ1-5, with a tentative D call TRBD1 (5 bases). Per germline, CDR1 SQVTM and CDR2 ANQGSEA. The germline V and J ends were trimmed by 4 bases and 9 bases, with 16 bases remaining between them. This CDR3 has 13 amino acids. CDR3 residues: CSVVYRLPGPQHF. DNA of the CDR3: TGCAGCGTTGTTTACAGGCTGCCGGGGCCCCAGCATTTT.

The V call is TRBV6-5, the J call TRBJ2-5, with 7 bases matching TRBD1. The ends lost 4 bases at V and 2 bases at J; junction bases unmatched: 4. The CDR3 loop spans 14 amino acids. CDR1 is MNHEY and CDR2 is SVGAGI in the germline V gene. CDR3 region: CASSWDSRQETQYF. For the CDR3, the DNA is TGTGCCAGCAGTTGGGACAGTCGACAAGAGACCCAGTACTTC.

The sample holds a few counts of this clone. J is TRBJ2-7 and V is TRBV7-9; D not certain. Germline V gene data show CDR1 as SEHNR and CDR2 as FQNEAQ (reference sequence). With 1 base removed from V and 5 bases from J, the gap between germline ends came to 9 bases. This CDR3 has 13 residues. As DNA, the CDR3 is TGTGCCAGCAGCTTAGAGGGCACTCACGAGCAGTACTTC. Amino acid sequence: CASSLEGTHEQYF.

In this sample, this clone turned up once. V gene TRBV6-1 combines with J gene TRBJ1-3; 8 nucleotides line up with TRBD1. This CDR3 spans 16 amino acids. Trimming removed 1 base from V and 0 bases from J; junction bases left unmatched: 2. The germline CDR1 and CDR2 sequences are MNHNS and SASEGT. This chain's CDR3 is CASSEGTGYSGNTIYF. In DNA form, the CDR3 reads TGTGCCAGCAGTGAAGGGACAGGGTACTCTGGAAACACCATATATTTT.

The chain is built from TRBV6-5 and TRBJ1-2; TRBD1 might be the D (5 bases). The CDR3 contains 12 residues. The germline gives CDR1 MNHEY, CDR2 SVGAGI. Between the trimmed V and J ends, which lost 10 bases and 8 bases, there was a span of 17 bases. DNA of the CDR3: TGTGCCACCAGCGGTCAGGGCGGAGGCTACACCTTC. Translation gives CATSGQGGGYTF.

The chain combines TRBV5-1 with TRBJ2-1; no clear D. The CDR3 runs 13 residues. Germline V CDR1 and CDR2: SGHRS, YFSETQ. Trimming stripped 0 bases from V and 4 bases from J, with 5 bases between. The CDR3 DNA reads as TGCGCCAGCAGCTTGGCCCCTTACAATGAGCAGTTCTTC. It codes for CASSLAPYNEQFF.

The CDR3 loop reads CAWSVRSYEQYF. In nucleotides, the CDR3 is TGTGCCTGGAGTGTACGGTCCTACGAGCAGTACTTC. The chain uses TRBV30 and TRBJ2-7; D is unclear. Trimming took off 0 bases at V and 1 base at J, with 4 bases between the two ends. This CDR3 has 12 amino acids. CDR1 is GTSNPN and CDR2 is SVGIG in the germline V gene (reference sequence).

This clone was seen only a few times. The genes are TRBV11-2 and TRBJ2-3, with 8 bases matching TRBD2. Per the germline V gene, CDR1 is SGHAT and CDR2 is FQNNGV. The CDR3 consists of 16 residues. Losses at the gene ends were 3 bases for V and 2 bases for J; bases not matched to a gene: 7. Here the CDR3 reads CASSFRLARTTDTQYF. DNA for the CDR3: TGTGCCAGCAGCTTCAGACTAGCGCGGACCACAGATACGCAGTATTTT. Filled out from reference TRBV11-2 and TRBJ2-3, the complete variable domain reads EAGVAQSPRYKIIEKRQSVAFWCNPISGHATLYWYQQILGQGPKLLIQFQNNGVVDDSQLPKDRFSAERLKGVDSTLKIQPAKLEDSAVYLCASSFRLARTTDTQYFGPGTRLTVL.

The chain has TRBV2 and TRBJ1-1; 7 bases are shared with TRBD1. CDR1 is SNHLY and CDR2 is FYNNEI in the germline V gene. Trimming cost V 6 bases and J 2 bases; bases outside gene matches: 6. The CDR3 extends over 14 amino acids. The CDR3 DNA reads TGTGCCAGCAGCCCGGGACAGATCAACACTGAAGCTTTCTTT. It yields the protein CASSPGQINTEAFF.

In its sample, this clone was seen once. The V call is TRBV9, the J call TRBJ2-3, with D hard to call. This CDR3 comprises 13 residues. Germline V gene data show CDR1 as SGDLS and CDR2 as YYNGEE. V was clipped by 2 bases and J by 2 bases, with 6 bases between them. In DNA form, the CDR3 reads TGTGCCAGCAGCGTGGAGCCCACAGATACGCAGTATTTT. It is translated as CASSVEPTDTQYF.

Only a few counts were recorded for this clone. The chain combines TRBV4-2 with TRBJ1-1; maybe TRBD1 (6 bases). Looked up from germline, CDR1 is LGHNA and CDR2 is YNFKEQ. V was shortened by 4 bases and J by 3 bases, with 18 bases between the two germline ends. There are 16 residues in the CDR3. In DNA, the CDR3 is TGTGCCAGCAGCCGCCGAAGGTACAGGGAGGACACTGAAGCTTTCTTT. It is translated as CASSRRRYREDTEAFF.